These 23 T cell receptor beta chains came from one sample sequenced in a study of Ad26.COV2.S vaccination and SARS-CoV-2 variants. Measured with immunoSEQ multiplex PCR; TCRdb has only the in-frame clones, and not every one. In the table there are around 350,000 clones, about 91% of which are singletons. Sequenced material: peripheral blood, taken after recovery from COVID-19. The receptors originated from a human donor who had recovered from COVID-19.

The chain recombines TRBV4-3 with TRBJ2-3; unclear D gene. V lost 0 bases and J 0 bases, leaving 13 bases between the germline ends. The CDR3 sequence is 17 residues long. Germline lookup yields CDR1 LGHNA and CDR2 YSLEER. The CDR3: CASSQDHSSLSTDTQYF. Here the CDR3 DNA reads TGCGCCAGCAGCCAAGATCACAGCAGCCTTAGCACAGATACGCAGTATTTT.

The genes are TRBV5-8 and TRBJ2-7; D is undetermined. Germline V gene sequence: CDR1 SGHTS, CDR2 YDEGEE. The CDR3 runs 14 residues. V gave up 0 bases and J gave up 3 bases, with 10 bases separating them. The CDR3, as DNA: TGTGCCAGCAGCTTGGAGGTCAGAAACTACGAGCAGTACTTC. Amino acids: CASSLEVRNYEQYF.

This clone was detected once. This chain connects TRBV27 to TRBJ1-5, with D possibly being TRBD1 (6 bases). CDR3 length: 13 residues. CDR1 is MNHEY and CDR2 is SMNVEV in the germline V gene (reference sequence). Trimming cost V 3 bases and J 5 bases, with 8 bases left between them. The CDR3 DNA reads TGTGCCAGCAGTTTCGAGGGGGATCAGCCCCAGCATTTT. Protein product: CASSFEGDQPQHF.

The V call is TRBV19, the J call TRBJ2-2; D tentatively reads TRBD1 or TRBD2 (5 bases each). This CDR3 spans 15 amino acids. Per the germline V gene, CDR1 is LNHDA and CDR2 is SQIVND (reference sequence). V was trimmed by 4 bases and J by 4 bases, leaving 13 bases between them. CDR3 residues: CASSRGTLSTGELFF. The CDR3, as DNA: TGTGCCAGTAGTAGGGGGACCCTGAGCACCGGGGAGCTGTTTTTT.

This chain links TRBV7-6 with TRBJ2-3, with 7 bases matching TRBD2. V lost 5 bases and J lost 0; bases outside the gene matches: 8. CDR3 length: 16 amino acids. CDR1 and CDR2 (germline): SGHVS, FNYEAQ. In DNA, the CDR3 is TGTGCCAGCAGCCGAACGGGGGGTCCTAGCACAGATACGCAGTATTTT. Protein: CASSRTGGPSTDTQYF. The full variable domain, with the rest looked up from reference TRBV7-6 and TRBJ2-3, is GAGVSQSPRYKVTKRGQDVALRCDPISGHVSLYWYRQALGQGPEFLTYFNYEAQQDKSGLPNDRFSAERPEGSISTLTIQRTEQRDSAMYRCASSRTGGPSTDTQYFGPGTRLTVL.

The V gene is TRBV18, the J gene TRBJ1-5; weak D call: TRBD1 (6 bases). The CDR3 sequence is 16 residues long. The V gene's germline CDR1 is KGHSH and CDR2 LQKENI. Trimming stripped 3 bases from V and 0 bases from J, with 12 bases between. CDR3 in DNA: TGTGCCAGCTCACCTGAGACAGGATATAGCAATCAGCCCCAGCATTTT. It is translated as CASSPETGYSNQPQHF.

This clone was found once. The chain couples TRBV9 to TRBJ2-7; no reliable D call. This CDR3 comprises 13 residues. Trimming stripped 4 bases from V and 5 bases from J, with 13 bases between. Germline CDR1 reads SGDLS; CDR2 reads YYNGEE. The CDR3 is CASSPSANNEQYF. The DNA of the CDR3 is TGTGCCAGCAGCCCCAGCGCAAATAACGAGCAGTACTTC.

The J gene is TRBJ1-2, the V gene TRBV29-1; D remains unclear. The length of the CDR3 is 12 residues. Between the trimmed V and J ends, which lost 8 bases and 6 bases, there was a span of 16 bases. Germline CDR1 and CDR2: SQVTM and ANQGSEA. CDR3 loop: CSSQAVSDGYTF. The CDR3 DNA is TGCAGCTCACAAGCAGTATCGGATGGCTACACCTTC.

The rearrangement uses TRBV19 and TRBJ2-6, with D tentatively TRBD2 (5 bases). Per germline, CDR1 LNHDA and CDR2 SQIVND (reference sequence). The V and J ends lost 3 bases and 3 bases respectively, with 12 bases between them. This CDR3 comprises 16 residues. This CDR3 is CASSMGSPLGANVLTF. The CDR3 DNA sequence: TGTGCCAGTAGTATGGGGAGCCCCCTTGGGGCCAACGTCCTGACTTTC.

The chain combines TRBV5-1 with TRBJ2-3, with 7 nucleotides matching TRBD2. Trimming cost V 0 bases and J 4 bases; bases outside gene matches: 2. The CDR3 loop spans 14 amino acids. Germline CDR1 is SGHRS and CDR2 is YFSETQ. CDR3 sequence: CASSLALAADTQYF. CDR3 DNA: TGCGCCAGCAGCTTGGCGCTAGCGGCAGATACGCAGTATTTT.

The chain combines TRBV27 with TRBJ2-7; D call uncertain. V lost 4 bases and J 4 bases, leaving 11 bases between the germline ends. From germline, CDR1 is MNHEY and CDR2 SMNVEV (reference sequence). The CDR3 sequence is 13 residues long. DNA for the CDR3: TGTGCCAGCAGTTACGGCAGGCAATACGAGCAGTACTTC. It codes for CASSYGRQYEQYF.

The V gene is TRBV11-2, the J gene TRBJ2-7; D is unclear. The V and J ends lost 5 bases and 5 bases respectively, with 7 bases between them. The CDR3 is made up of 11 amino acids. CDR1 is SGHAT and CDR2 is FQNNGV in the germline V gene. The CDR3 protein is CASSPGNEQYF. Written as DNA, the CDR3 is TGTGCCAGCAGCCCTGGGAACGAGCAGTACTTC.

The chain carries TRBV7-2 and TRBJ1-5; maybe TRBD1 (5 bases). V was pared by 2 bases and J by 3 bases, with 11 bases between. The germline gives CDR1 SGHTA, CDR2 FQGNSA. This CDR3 contains 15 residues. CDR3 region: CASSLFFRANQPQHF. The DNA for the CDR3 is TGTGCCAGCAGCTTATTTTTCAGGGCCAATCAGCCCCAGCATTTT.

The V gene is TRBV7-8, the J gene TRBJ2-7, with TRBD1 matching over 7 bases. The ends lost 6 bases at V and 4 bases at J; junction bases unmatched: 9. The CDR3 loop spans 14 amino acids. From germline, CDR1 is SGHVS and CDR2 FQNEAQ. This chain's CDR3 is CASSWGQTEYEQYF. In nucleotides, the CDR3 is TGTGCCAGCAGTTGGGGACAGACTGAATACGAGCAGTACTTC.

The rearrangement uses TRBV7-9 and TRBJ2-3; D is unclear. From germline, CDR1 is SEHNR and CDR2 FQNEAQ (reference sequence). CDR3 size: 15 residues. Trimming removed 7 bases at V and 1 base at J, with 15 bases between. The DNA for the CDR3 is TGTGCCAGCACAAATGCCCCGGTCGGCACAGATACGCAGTATTTT. This translates into CASTNAPVGTDTQYF.

The CDR3 spells CASSYSTGSLENEQFF. CDR3 coding DNA: TGTGCCAGCAGCTACTCGACAGGGTCATTGGAAAATGAGCAGTTCTTC. J is TRBJ2-1 and V is TRBV5-6; 7 bases agree with TRBD1. V trimming: 3 bases; J trimming: 7 bases; junction bases outside the gene matches: 13. CDR1 and CDR2 from the germline V gene are SGHDT and YYEEEE. The CDR3 covers 16 residues. The full variable domain, completed using reference TRBV5-6 and TRBJ2-1, is DAGVTQSPTHLIKTRGQQVTLRCSPKSGHDTVSWYQQALGQGPQFIFQYYEEEERQRGNFPDRFSGHQFPNYSSELNVNALLLGDSALYLCASSYSTGSLENEQFFGPGTRLTVL.

CDR3 DNA sequence: TGCAGCGTTGAAGTGGGTACTAGCGGGGGGGAAGGGGAGTTCTTC. It yields the protein CSVEVGTSGGEGEFF. The V gene is TRBV29-1, the J gene TRBJ2-1; 13 bases line up with TRBD2. Germline lookup yields CDR1 SQVTM and CDR2 ANQGSEA. V shed 1 base and J 14 bases; nucleotides not matched to a gene: 11. This CDR3 comprises 15 residues.

The chain carries TRBV19 and TRBJ1-1; no clear D. This CDR3 comprises 12 residues. The germline CDR1 and CDR2 sequences are LNHDA and SQIVND (reference sequence). Trimming stripped 5 bases from V and 0 bases from J, with 4 bases between. CDR3 nucleotide sequence: TGTGCCAGTAGTCTGCTGAACACTGAAGCTTTCTTT. It encodes CASSLLNTEAFF.

The gene calls are TRBV6-5 and TRBJ1-1; maybe TRBD1 (5 bases). Trimming pared 7 bases from V and 11 bases from J, leaving 17 bases between. The CDR3 is 12 amino acids. Germline-derived CDR1 and CDR2 are MNHEY and SVGAGI. Here the CDR3 reads CASKGTDAGAFF. CDR3 nucleotides: TGTGCCAGCAAGGGGACCGACGCGGGCGCTTTCTTT.

The chain carries TRBV5-5 and TRBJ2-7; no clear D. The V gene's germline CDR1 is SGHKS and CDR2 YYEKEE (reference sequence). The length of the CDR3 is 15 residues. Trimming left V 1 base short and J 0 bases short, with 11 bases between. This chain's CDR3 is CASSLWAAVSYEQYF. Written as DNA, the CDR3 is TGTGCCAGCAGCTTGTGGGCTGCAGTCTCCTACGAGCAGTACTTC.

This rearrangement joins TRBV12-3 or TRBV12-4 to TRBJ1-1; D is perhaps TRBD1 (5 bases). The V gene lost 1 base and the J gene lost 4 bases, with 7 bases spanning the gap. This CDR3 is 13 amino acids long. Written as DNA, the CDR3 is TGTGCCAGCAGTTTAGGAGGGGCCACTGAAGCTTTCTTT. This sequence encodes CASSLGGATEAFF.

The rearrangement joins TRBV6-5 to TRBJ1-2; TRBD1 might be the D (5 bases). V was clipped by 6 bases and J by 4 bases, with 15 bases between them. The V gene's germline CDR1 is MNHEY and CDR2 SVGAGI. This CDR3 has 14 amino acids. Written as DNA, the CDR3 is TGTGCCAGCAGCACTGGGCCGGGGGGCTATGGCTACACCTTC. It specifies CASSTGPGGYGYTF.

The J gene is TRBJ2-2, the V gene TRBV5-6, with no clear D. V gave up 5 bases and J gave up 5 bases, with 13 bases separating them. Germline V lookup: CDR1 SGHDT, CDR2 YYEEEE. The CDR3 consists of 14 residues. The CDR3 reads CASSFLRLTGELFF. In DNA form, the CDR3 reads TGTGCCAGCAGTTTTTTAAGGTTGACCGGGGAGCTGTTTTTT.